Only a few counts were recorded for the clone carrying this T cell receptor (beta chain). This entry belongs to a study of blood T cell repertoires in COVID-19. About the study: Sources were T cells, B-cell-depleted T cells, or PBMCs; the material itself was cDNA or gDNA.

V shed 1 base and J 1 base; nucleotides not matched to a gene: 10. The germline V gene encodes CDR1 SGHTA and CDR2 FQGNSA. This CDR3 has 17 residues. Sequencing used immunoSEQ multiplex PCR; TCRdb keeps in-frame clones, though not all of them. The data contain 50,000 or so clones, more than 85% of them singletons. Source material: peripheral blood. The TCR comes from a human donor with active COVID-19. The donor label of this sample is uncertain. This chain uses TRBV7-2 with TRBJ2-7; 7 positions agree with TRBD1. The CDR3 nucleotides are TGTGCCAGCAGCTTAGTGGCCACAGGGGCAAATTCCTACGAGCAGTACTTC. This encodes CASSLVATGANSYEQYF.